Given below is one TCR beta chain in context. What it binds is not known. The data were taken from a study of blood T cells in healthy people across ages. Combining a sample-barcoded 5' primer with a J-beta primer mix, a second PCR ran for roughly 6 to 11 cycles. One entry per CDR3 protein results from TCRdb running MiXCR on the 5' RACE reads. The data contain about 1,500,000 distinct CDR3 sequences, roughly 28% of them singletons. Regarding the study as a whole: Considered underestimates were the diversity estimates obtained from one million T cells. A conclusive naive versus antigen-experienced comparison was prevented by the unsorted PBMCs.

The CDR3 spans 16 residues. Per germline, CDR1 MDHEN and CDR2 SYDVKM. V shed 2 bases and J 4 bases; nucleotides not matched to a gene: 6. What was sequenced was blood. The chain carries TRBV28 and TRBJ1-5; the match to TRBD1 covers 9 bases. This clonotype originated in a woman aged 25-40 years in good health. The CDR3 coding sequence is TGTGCCAGCAGTTTAAGAACCGGGACAGGGAATCAGCCCCAGCATTTT. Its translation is CASSLRTGTGNQPQHF.